These T cell receptor beta chains were read from a single sample in a study. Repertoires were generated with immunoSEQ multiplex PCR, while TCRdb's copy carries only in-frame clones and drops some. This repertoire shows approximately 70,000 clones, roughly 95% found once; its top ten account for approximately 4.4%. Sequencing was carried out using PBMCs. These receptors were taken from a man in his forties with rheumatoid arthritis. Each CDR3 is given with its conserved first and last residue. A D gene is named only where the DNA matches it firmly. Clone size, where shown, is once, few, many, or a class for clones that have expanded.

CDR3 DNA	CDR3 protein	clone size	D gene	V gene	J gene
TGTGCCAGCAGCGTAGCTTTCGGGGAGCTGTTTTTT	CASSVAFGELFF	NA	NA	TRBV9	TRBJ2-2
TGCGCCAGCAGCTTGGCCCAAATATCTCAGAACACTGAAGCTTTCTTT	CASSLAQISQNTEAFF	NA	NA	TRBV5-1	TRBJ1-1
TGTGCCAGCAGTGAAACGACAGGGTTGGGTGAAAAACTGTTTTTT	CASSETTGLGEKLFF	NA	TRBD1	TRBV25-1	TRBJ1-4
TGCGCCAGCAGATTAGGGGACTTAAACACCGGGGAGCTGTTTTTT	CASRLGDLNTGELFF	NA	NA	TRBV5-1	TRBJ2-2
TGTGCCAGCAGCCCACAGGCCTACTCCTACAATGAGCAGTTCTTC	CASSPQAYSYNEQFF	NA	NA	TRBV7-2	TRBJ2-1
TGTGCCACCAGCAGAGATAACTACCCGGGGGAGGGACCTCAGCCCCAGCATTTT	CATSRDNYPGEGPQPQHF	NA	NA	TRBV15	TRBJ1-5
TGTGCCAGCAGTACTATCCCGCAGGGGTCGGAGACCCAGTACTTC	CASSTIPQGSETQYF	NA	NA	TRBV27	TRBJ2-5
TGTGCCAGCAGCGTGACGTACGACTATGGCTACACCTTC	CASSVTYDYGYTF	once	NA	TRBV9	TRBJ1-2
TGTGCCAGCAGTTCACCCCCTGGGACAGATACGCAGTATTTT	CASSSPPGTDTQYF	NA	NA	TRBV7-9	TRBJ2-3
TGTGCCAGCAGTTACTCAAGACAGAACTACGAGCAGTACTTC	CASSYSRQNYEQYF	NA	NA	TRBV6-5	TRBJ2-7
TGTGCCAGCAGTTGGATGGACGGGCATAATTCACCCCTCCACTTT	CASSWMDGHNSPLHF	NA	NA	TRBV6-1	TRBJ1-6
TGTGCCAGCAGCCGCCCGGGCGCCAATCAGCCCCAGCATTTT	CASSRPGANQPQHF	NA	NA	TRBV6-5	TRBJ1-5
TGTGCCAGTAGTGTGGACAGGGCGAACACTGAAGCTTTCTTT	CASSVDRANTEAFF	NA	TRBD1	TRBV19	TRBJ1-1
TGTGCCAGCACCCTTACGGGGGCGGGGAATGAGCAGTTCTTC	CASTLTGAGNEQFF	once	NA	TRBV11-2	TRBJ2-1
TGTGCCTCTCGAGGACAGTTGACTAATCAGCCCCAGCATTTT	CASRGQLTNQPQHF	NA	NA	TRBV28	TRBJ1-5
TGTGCCAGCTCACCACTTCTTTTTGGCAGAGCCTACGAGCAGTACTTC	CASSPLLFGRAYEQYF	NA	NA	TRBV18	TRBJ2-7
TGTGCCAGCAGCTTGGCCCCCCCTAGCTGGGGGAAAGATACGCAGTATTTT	CASSLAPPSWGKDTQYF	NA	NA	TRBV5-4	TRBJ2-3
TGTGCCAGCAGCTCTAGCGGAGAGACCCAGTACTTC	CASSSSGETQYF	NA	TRBD2	TRBV9	TRBJ2-5
TGTGCCAGCAGTTGGGACAGCTCCTACAATGAGCAGTTCTTC	CASSWDSSYNEQFF	NA	TRBD1	TRBV6-5	TRBJ2-1
TGCGCCAGCCATCGGGACTCTAACACCGGGGAGCTGTTTTTT	CASHRDSNTGELFF	NA	NA	TRBV5-1	TRBJ2-2
TGCAGTGCTAGTGACGGGGAACTGTTTTTT	CSASDGELFF	once	NA	TRBV20-1	TRBJ1-4
TGTGCCAGCAGCTTAGAAAGGGCCCCTCGGGGCGACGAGCAGTACTTC	CASSLERAPRGDEQYF	NA	NA	TRBV7-8	TRBJ2-7
TGTGCCAGCAGCGCCCGGGACAGGGGCAATGAAAAACTGTTTTTT	CASSARDRGNEKLFF	NA	TRBD1	TRBV9	TRBJ1-4
TGTGCCAGCAGCGCCCAGGGACAGGGGAGGAATGAGCAGTTCTTC	CASSAQGQGRNEQFF	NA	TRBD1	TRBV7-8	TRBJ2-1
TGCGCCAGCAGCTTGGGGCGGACTGCGAACACCGGGGAGCTGTTTTTT	CASSLGRTANTGELFF	NA	NA	TRBV5-1	TRBJ2-2
TGTGCCAGCAGCCAAGATCAAGGGTACAGCTACGAGCAGTACTTC	CASSQDQGYSYEQYF	NA	NA	TRBV14	TRBJ2-7
TGTGCCAGCAGTCGCGGCGCCGGGACAGGGGGGAGAGATACGCAGTATTTT	CASSRGAGTGGRDTQYF	NA	TRBD1	TRBV27	TRBJ2-3
TGTGCCAGCAGCCAAGTCTCTACTAGCGCCTCCTACGAGCAGTACTTC	CASSQVSTSASYEQYF	NA	TRBD2	TRBV3-1/TRBV3-2	TRBJ2-7
TGTGCCAGTTCTTCCAGGGGGCGATCAGATACGCAGTATTTT	CASSSRGRSDTQYF	NA	TRBD1	TRBV19	TRBJ2-3
TGTGCCAGCAGCCCCCACGAGGGTGGAAGCAATCAGCCCCAGCATTTT	CASSPHEGGSNQPQHF	once	NA	TRBV9	TRBJ1-5
TGTGCCAGCAGGACCGGGGACGAGACCCAGTACTTC	CASRTGDETQYF	NA	NA	TRBV28	TRBJ2-5
TGTGCCTGGAGTGGGATCCGACAGGGGACCTTGGAGCAGTACTTC	CAWSGIRQGTLEQYF	NA	TRBD1	TRBV30	TRBJ2-7
TGCGCCAGCAGCTTGGCCTCGCCCACAGGGTTTGCTAACTATGGCTACACCTTC	CASSLASPTGFANYGYTF	NA	NA	TRBV5-1	TRBJ1-2
TGTGCCAGCAGCATGAATGGGGGCAATCAGCCCCAGCATTTT	CASSMNGGNQPQHF	once	NA	TRBV5-4	TRBJ1-5
TGTGCCAGTAGTGCAGCGAACACCGGGGAGCTGTTTTTT	CASSAANTGELFF	NA	NA	TRBV19	TRBJ2-2
TGTGCCAGCAGCTTGAGGGTAAGCGGGAGCACAGATACGCAGTATTTT	CASSLRVSGSTDTQYF	once	NA	TRBV13	TRBJ2-3
TGTGCCACCAGTGATCCCCGACCAGATACGCAGTATTTT	CATSDPRPDTQYF	NA	NA	TRBV24-1	TRBJ2-3
TGTGCCAGCAGCTTAGCCCGGGGGGGGCCTGAGACCCAGTACTTC	CASSLARGGPETQYF	NA	TRBD2	TRBV7-2	TRBJ2-5
TGTGCCAGCAGCTTAGGAGGCAGGGGGGGGGAGCTGTTTTTT	CASSLGGRGGELFF	NA	TRBD1	TRBV7-8	TRBJ2-2
TGTGCCACCAGTGATACGGGACACCCCTACGAGCAGTACTTC	CATSDTGHPYEQYF	NA	NA	TRBV24-1	TRBJ2-7
TGCGCCAGCAGCATGGGGGATACGCAGTATTTT	CASSMGDTQYF	NA	NA	TRBV5-1	TRBJ2-3
TGTGCCGGACTGGGGGGAACCTCCTATGGCTACACCTTC	CAGLGGTSYGYTF	NA	NA	TRBV6-1	TRBJ1-2
TGTGCCAGCTCACCACTGGACAGGGCTGAAGCTTTCTTT	CASSPLDRAEAFF	NA	TRBD1	TRBV18	TRBJ1-1
TGTGCCTGGAGTACCGGACAGGCTTACGAGCAGTACTTC	CAWSTGQAYEQYF	NA	TRBD1	TRBV30	TRBJ2-7
TGTGCCAGCAGTTACTCTGGAGTTATGAACACTGAAGCTTTCTTT	CASSYSGVMNTEAFF	NA	NA	TRBV6-5	TRBJ1-1
TGTGCCAGCAGCGTGGACAGAGCTAACTATGGCTACACCTTC	CASSVDRANYGYTF	NA	NA	TRBV5-8	TRBJ1-2
TGTGCCAGCAGCGCATGGACAGCCCCGTGGACCGGGGAGCTGTTTTTT	CASSAWTAPWTGELFF	NA	NA	TRBV3-1/TRBV3-2	TRBJ2-2
TGTGCCAGCAGATTAGGGGGGCAAGGTTCACCCCTCCACTTT	CASRLGGQGSPLHF	NA	NA	TRBV6-5	TRBJ1-6
TGTGCCAGCAGCCAAGAATCGAGACAGGGGGAAACCGGGGAGCTGTTTTTT	CASSQESRQGETGELFF	NA	TRBD1	TRBV3-1/TRBV3-2	TRBJ2-2
TGTGCCAGCGCGTCGTCGGTTTTGACTGAAGCTTTCTTT	CASASSVLTEAFF	NA	NA	TRBV7-9	TRBJ1-1
TGTGCCAGCAGTGAACAGGGGGTTCTTGACGAGCAGTACTTC	CASSEQGVLDEQYF	NA	TRBD1	TRBV6-1	TRBJ2-7
TGTGCCAGCTCTCGGGACGGAGATGGCTACACCTTC	CASSRDGDGYTF	NA	NA	TRBV18	TRBJ1-2
TGTGCCAGCAGTTACTCAAAGGGGAGGACCAATGAGCAGTTCTTC	CASSYSKGRTNEQFF	NA	NA	TRBV6-6	TRBJ2-1
TGCGCCAGCAGCTTGGGGGACAGGGGCGATACGCAGTATTTT	CASSLGDRGDTQYF	NA	TRBD1	TRBV5-1	TRBJ2-3